This passage covers 31 T cell receptor beta chains from one sample sequenced in a study of a mutant IDH1 vaccine in newly diagnosed glioma. Antigen specificity for these receptors is unknown. Indicated time point: week 11, during vaccination. Every vaccine dose comprised 300 ug of mutant IDH1 20-mer peptide plus topical imiquimod. Assay used: immunoSEQ multiplex PCR; TCRdb lists only in-frame clones, some missing. The data show more than 55,000 clones, about four fifths seen once. This sample comprised PBMCs, obtained from a glioma patient whose treatment included an IDH1 peptide vaccine. The receptors were sampled from a man younger than 40 with glioma.

V gene TRBV27 combines with J gene TRBJ1-1; TRBD1 might be the D (5 bases). The CDR3 is 14 residues long. Germline V lookup: CDR1 MNHEY, CDR2 SMNVEV (reference sequence). V was pared by 3 bases and J by 4 bases, with 12 bases between. CDR3: CASSFLDRTTEAFF. The DNA of the CDR3 is TGTGCCAGCAGTTTCTTAGACAGAACCACTGAAGCTTTCTTT.

The chain joins TRBV2 to TRBJ1-6; 9 positions agree with TRBD1. This CDR3 is built from 14 residues. J gave up 14 bases and V 4 bases, and 9 bases lay outside the gene matches. Per germline, CDR1 SNHLY and CDR2 FYNNEI. The DNA of the CDR3 is TGTGCCAGCAGTGCGGGACAGGGCTTGATCGCCCTCCACTTT. It is translated as CASSAGQGLIALHF.

The chain joins TRBV18 to TRBJ1-1, with D unresolved. CDR1 and CDR2 (germline): KGHSH, LQKENI. The V and J ends lost 3 bases and 0 bases respectively, with 20 bases between them. This CDR3 is 18 amino acids long. The CDR3 DNA sequence: TGTGCCAGCTCACCCAGACCCTCGCGTATAGGGATGAACACTGAAGCTTTCTTT. This encodes CASSPRPSRIGMNTEAFF.

J is TRBJ1-5 and V is TRBV19; D uncertain. CDR1 is LNHDA, CDR2 SQIVND, per germline (reference sequence). The ends were cut back, 3 bases at V and 3 bases at J, with 6 bases in the middle. This CDR3 region has 13 residues. CDR3 coding DNA: TGTGCCAGTAGTATCCGGCCCAATCAGCCCCAGCATTTT. Its translation: CASSIRPNQPQHF.

This clone was detected only a few times. The chain carries TRBV19 and TRBJ1-5; D remains ambiguous. The CDR3 contains 15 residues. Per germline, CDR1 LNHDA and CDR2 SQIVND (reference sequence). V dropped 0 bases and J dropped 4 bases, with 10 bases sitting between them. The CDR3 reads CASSIEKGRNQPQHF. The CDR3 DNA reads as TGTGCCAGTAGTATAGAAAAAGGGAGGAATCAGCCCCAGCATTTT.

V gene TRBV7-9 combines with J gene TRBJ1-1; weak D call: TRBD1 (6 bases). CDR3 length equals 14 residues. Germline V gives CDR1 SEHNR, CDR2 FQNEAQ (reference sequence). V was pared by 10 bases and J by 1 base, with 16 bases between. The CDR3 protein is CATQSRGKNTEAFF. As DNA, the CDR3 is TGTGCCACCCAGAGCAGGGGAAAGAACACTGAAGCTTTCTTT.

The V and J genes are TRBV2 and TRBJ2-4; D remains unclear. V lost 1 base to trimming and J lost 2 bases, with 6 bases between them. This CDR3 region has 14 residues. CDR1 is SNHLY, CDR2 FYNNEI, per germline. CDR3 in amino acids: CASSEEHSKNIQYF. CDR3 in DNA: TGTGCCAGCAGTGAAGAGCACTCCAAAAACATTCAGTACTTC.

V is TRBV6-5 and J is TRBJ1-1, with a tentative D call TRBD1 (6 bases). The CDR3 is made up of 13 amino acids. Germline CDR1 MNHEY, CDR2 SVGAGI. Trimming cost V 11 bases and J 5 bases, with 18 bases left between them. CDR3 coding DNA: TGTGCCGGTTCAACAGGGCCGAGGACTGAAGCTTTCTTT. Protein product: CAGSTGPRTEAFF.

The rearrangement uses TRBV4-1 and TRBJ2-3, with no clear D. Germline CDR1 is MGHRA and CDR2 is YSYEKL. The CDR3 runs 16 residues. Between the trimmed V and J ends, which lost 4 bases and 8 bases, there was a span of 22 bases. CDR3 sequence reads: CASSRGEGLRLGTQYF. CDR3 DNA sequence: TGCGCCAGCAGCCGAGGCGAAGGTCTCCGTTTGGGTACGCAGTATTTT.

The chain carries TRBV9 and TRBJ2-1; D possibly corresponds to TRBD2 (6 bases). Per germline, CDR1 SGDLS and CDR2 YYNGEE. CDR3 length: 12 amino acids. With 0 bases removed from V and 9 bases from J, the gap between germline ends came to 7 bases. DNA of the CDR3: TGTGCCAGCAGCGTAGGGGGAGGTGAGCAGTTCTTC. Translation: CASSVGGGEQFF.

This chain links TRBV7-9 with TRBJ1-2, with 8 bases lining up with TRBD1. Germline-derived CDR1 and CDR2 are SEHNR and FQNEAQ (reference sequence). The CDR3 extends over 15 amino acids. The J segment lost 4 bases and the V segment lost 5 bases, leaving 9 bases of the junction unmatched. The CDR3 sequence is CASSPSPGGGYGYTF. The CDR3 DNA sequence: TGTGCCAGCAGCCCGAGCCCAGGGGGCGGCTATGGCTACACCTTC. The full variable domain, rest sourced from reference TRBV7-9 and TRBJ1-2, is DTGVSQNPRHKITKRGQNVTFRCDPISEHNRLYWYRQTLGQGPEFLTYFQNEAQLEKSRLLSDRFSAERPKGSFSTLEIQRTEQGDSAMYLCASSPSPGGGYGYTFGSGTRLTVV.

The J gene is TRBJ1-1, the V gene TRBV10-3; D ambiguous. Trimming pared 5 bases from V and 1 base from J, leaving 14 bases between. Germline V gene lookup returns CDR1 ENHRY and CDR2 SYGVKD. This CDR3 contains 15 residues. CDR3 protein: CAISQEAQTNTEAFF. CDR3 nucleotides: TGTGCCATCAGTCAGGAGGCGCAAACGAACACTGAAGCTTTCTTT.

The CDR3 DNA sequence: TGTGCCAGCAGCTTACGGTTCCAAGAGACCCAGTACTTC. Translating it yields CASSLRFQETQYF. The chain links TRBV11-2 to TRBJ2-5; D remains ambiguous. The CDR3 totals 13 residues. CDR1 SGHAT and CDR2 FQNNGV come from the germline V gene. V gave up 2 bases and J gave up 1 base, with 5 bases separating them.

This clone appeared once. The chain joins TRBV6-6 to TRBJ1-1; D uncertain. The V gene lost 4 bases and the J gene lost 10 bases, with 10 bases spanning the gap. The CDR3 loop spans 11 amino acids. CDR1 and CDR2 from the germline V gene are MNHNY and SVGAGI (reference sequence). Here the CDR3 reads CASSSLVGAFF. CDR3 sequence (DNA): TGTGCCAGCAGTTCTCTCGTCGGAGCTTTCTTT.

The V and J genes are TRBV30 and TRBJ2-2; 7 bases agree with TRBD2. The CDR3 runs 19 residues. Germline loops: CDR1 GTSNPN, CDR2 SVGIG (reference sequence). The V gene end was trimmed by 3 bases and the J gene end by 0 bases; junction bases not matched to a gene: 16. The CDR3 sequence: CAWRGFAGDLFTNTGELFF. The CDR3, as DNA: TGTGCCTGGAGAGGTTTTGCGGGGGATCTATTTACGAACACCGGGGAGCTGTTTTTT.

In regard to this clone: This sample includes further DNA sequences coding for the same CDR3. This rearrangement joins TRBV2 to TRBJ1-2; TRBD1 aligns across 9 bases. CDR1 is SNHLY, CDR2 FYNNEI, per germline. The CDR3 runs to 12 residues. After removal of 9 bases from V and 4 bases from J, the junction contained 3 bases not matched to a gene. The CDR3 sequence: CASSTGGYGYTF. CDR3 sequence (DNA): TGTGCCAGTTCGACAGGGGGCTATGGCTACACCTTC.

This clone was recorded once. The J gene is TRBJ2-3, the V gene TRBV5-4; 11 nucleotides agree with TRBD2. The junction had 4 bases not matched to a gene; V was cut back by 4 bases and J by 3 bases. CDR1 SGHNT and CDR2 YYREEE come from the germline V gene (reference sequence). This CDR3 has 15 residues. The CDR3 region has the DNA TGTGCCAGCAGCCAAATAGCGGGGGGGACAGATACGCAGTATTTT. Its translation is CASSQIAGGTDTQYF.

V is TRBV6-6 and J is TRBJ2-5; TRBD1 matches at 9 bases. The CDR3 length is 15 residues. J was trimmed by 3 bases and V by 2 bases; bases with no gene match: 4. Germline V gene lookup returns CDR1 MNHNY and CDR2 SVGAGI (reference sequence). The chain's CDR3 is CASSYTGGSEETQYF. CDR3 sequence (DNA): TGTGCCAGCAGTTACACAGGGGGCTCGGAAGAGACCCAGTACTTC.

This chain connects TRBV19 to TRBJ2-7, with 8 nucleotides matching TRBD1. CDR1 is LNHDA, CDR2 SQIVND, per germline (reference sequence). The ends lost 2 bases at V and 2 bases at J; junction bases unmatched: 2. The CDR3 length is 14 residues. In DNA form, the CDR3 reads TGTGCCAGTAGTATAACAGGGGGGCCCTACGAGCAGTACTTC. Translating gives CASSITGGPYEQYF.

DNA for the CDR3: TGTGCCATCAGTCGCGGGACGCCCGGCCAGAGCAATCAGCCCCAGCATTTT. Its protein is CAISRGTPGQSNQPQHF. The V and J genes are TRBV10-3 and TRBJ1-5; D might be TRBD1 (5 bases). V shed 5 bases and J shed 1 base, with 18 bases lying between them. This CDR3 comprises 17 residues. CDR1 ENHRY and CDR2 SYGVKD come from the germline V gene.

This clone was seen a few times. V and J are TRBV14 and TRBJ1-6; D ambiguous. Germline V CDR1 and CDR2: SGHDN, FVKESK. The CDR3 is 15 amino acids. The V gene lost 4 bases and the J gene lost 5 bases, with 12 bases spanning the gap. CDR3 protein: CASSRLIGNNSPLHF. For the CDR3, the DNA is TGTGCCAGCAGCCGATTGATCGGAAATAATTCACCCCTCCACTTT.

Only a few counts were recorded for this clone. The chain is built from TRBV14 and TRBJ1-6; possible D gene TRBD1, 6 bases. V lost 5 bases and J lost 5, with 10 bases in between. The CDR3 covers 14 residues. The V gene's germline CDR1 is SGHDN and CDR2 FVKESK. In DNA, the CDR3 is TGTGCCAGCAGCGTGACAGGAAATAATTCACCCCTCCACTTT. Amino acid sequence: CASSVTGNNSPLHF.

The sample holds one count of this clone. The J gene is TRBJ2-2, the V gene TRBV9, with TRBD1 matching 7 bases. Germline loops: CDR1 SGDLS, CDR2 YYNGEE. The junction had 5 bases not matched to a gene; V was cut back by 6 bases and J by 6 bases. The CDR3 is 13 residues long. CDR3 region: CASTEGASGELFF. The CDR3 DNA reads TGTGCCAGCACAGAGGGGGCGTCCGGGGAGCTGTTTTTT.

This clone came up a few times. The chain is built from TRBV2 and TRBJ1-2, with a possible D match to TRBD1 (5 bases). V was trimmed by 9 bases and J by 5 bases, leaving 16 bases between them. The CDR3 sequence is 13 residues long. Germline V gene lookup returns CDR1 SNHLY and CDR2 FYNNEI. The CDR3 bases are TGTGCCAGTACCGCGGGGACTACTTATGGCTACACCTTC. Residues: CASTAGTTYGYTF.

V is TRBV6-5 and J is TRBJ1-2; tentative D call: TRBD1 (6 bases). Trimming pared 6 bases from V and 1 base from J, leaving 9 bases between. Germline assignment: CDR1 MNHEY and CDR2 SVGAGI. This CDR3 is built from 13 residues. CDR3 DNA: TGTGCCAGCAGCAAGGACAGTAACTATGGCTACACCTTC. Its protein is CASSKDSNYGYTF.

This sequence joins TRBV19 and TRBJ2-3, with a weak D call TRBD2 (5 bases). Germline CDR1 LNHDA, CDR2 SQIVND (reference sequence). The CDR3 sequence is 14 residues long. V was cut by 0 bases and J by 4 bases, with 8 bases left in between. The CDR3 protein is CASSIDPGSDTQYF. CDR3 nucleotide sequence: TGTGCCAGTAGTATAGATCCGGGGTCAGATACGCAGTATTTT.

This chain connects TRBV28 to TRBJ1-5; TRBD1 is a possible D gene (5 bases). The CDR3 has 12 residues. CDR1 is MDHEN and CDR2 is SYDVKM in the germline V gene. V was pared by 9 bases and J by 6 bases, with 12 bases between. The CDR3, as DNA: TGTGCCAGGGGGGAGAAAAGTCAGCCCCAGCATTTT. It codes for CARGEKSQPQHF.

V gene TRBV11-2 combines with J gene TRBJ2-7; TRBD2 matches at 7 bases. The CDR3 totals 13 residues. Germline V CDR1 and CDR2: SGHAT, FQNNGV. The junction had 0 bases not matched to a gene; V was cut back by 2 bases and J by 2 bases. The CDR3, as DNA: TGTGCCAGCAGCTTACGGGGGGCCTACGAGCAGTACTTC. It specifies CASSLRGAYEQYF.

The V call is TRBV5-4, the J call TRBJ1-1, with D tentatively TRBD1 (5 bases). The CDR3 has 15 amino acids. CDR1 and CDR2 (germline): SGHNT, YYREEE (reference sequence). V was cut by 2 bases and J by 0 bases, with 11 bases left in between. CDR3 loop: CASSFRGPLNTEAFF. The CDR3 region has the DNA TGTGCCAGCAGCTTTCGGGGCCCTTTGAACACTGAAGCTTTCTTT. The full variable domain, in which reference TRBV5-4 and TRBJ1-1 provide the parts outside the CDR3, is ETGVTQSPTHLIKTRGQQVTLRCSSQSGHNTVSWYQQALGQGPQFIFQYYREEENGRGNFPPRFSGLQFPNYSSELNVNALELDDSALYLCASSFRGPLNTEAFFGQGTRLTVV.

The gene calls are TRBV5-1 and TRBJ2-3; 12 nucleotides align to TRBD2. The germline gives CDR1 SGHRS, CDR2 YFSETQ. V lost 0 bases, J lost 3 bases, and 2 bases stayed unmatched. The CDR3 contains 16 residues. CDR3 sequence reads: CASSLDTSGRTDTQYF. The CDR3 DNA follows: TGCGCCAGCAGCTTGGATACTAGCGGGAGGACAGATACGCAGTATTTT. Using reference TRBV5-1 and TRBJ2-3 for the parts outside the CDR3, the full variable domain is KAGVTQTPRYLIKTRGQQVTLSCSPISGHRSVSWYQQTPGQGLQFLFEYFSETQRNKGNFPGRFSGRQFSNSRSEMNVSTLELGDSALYLCASSLDTSGRTDTQYFGPGTRLTVL.

The chain has TRBV28 and TRBJ2-7; tentatively, D is TRBD1 (6 bases). Deletions cut 3 bases from V and 6 bases from J, with 36 bases between. The germline V gene has CDR1 MDHEN and CDR2 SYDVKM. CDR3 length equals 21 residues. CDR3: CASSLTLRDIFLGKSSAEQYF. In DNA form, the CDR3 reads TGTGCCAGCAGTTTGACCCTTCGGGACATTTTCCTCGGGAAGTCCTCGGCCGAGCAGTACTTC.